The TCR beta chain described here comes from a study of identical twins. Whole-study results and caveats: Cord blood's abundant beta clonotypes had fewer insertions, unlike memory repertoires. The models gave estimates that fell short of the out-of-frame TCR alpha sharing seen in monozygotic twins. Sequences that were beta out-of-frame showed weaker excess twin sharing.

As regards this clonotype: Its antigen is as yet unknown.

TCRdb called the 5' RACE reads again in MiXCR, with one record for every CDR3 protein. The sample lists 250,000 to 300,000 distinct CDR3 sequences, around 8.3% seen once, with 3% in the top ten. Between the trimmed V and J ends, which lost 3 bases and 5 bases, there was a span of 10 bases. The CDR3 sequence is 13 residues long. Germline V gene sequence: CDR1 MGHDK, CDR2 SYGVNS. Healthy Caucasian donors formed the entire cohort. The data also belong to a second study, concerning yellow fever vaccine responses in identical twins.

The material sequenced was CD8+ T cells sorted from blood. The sequence came from a woman younger than 35 in good health. The genes are TRBV25-1 and TRBJ1-1, with unresolved D. Here the CDR3 DNA reads TGTGCCAGCAGTGATATGGGGTTGACTGAAGCTTTCTTT. It specifies CASSDMGLTEAFF.